This T cell receptor (beta chain) appears in the sequencing data of a study of memory B cells and T cells in multiple sclerosis. After stimulus-free culture, autoproliferating CFSE-dim and non-proliferating CFSE-high T cells were sequenced separately. Cultures began with about 50 million CFSE-labeled PBMCs, unstimulated for roughly 7 days, with replicate wells pooled. CFSE at about 0.5 uM labeled the PBMCs, which were then cultured unstimulated. Germline values: CDR1 SGHVS, CDR2 FQNEAQ. The CDR3 totals 14 residues. The ends lost 6 bases at V and 6 bases at J; junction bases unmatched: 11. Concerning this clone itself: Its specificity is not known.

Libraries were prepared by immunoSEQ multiplex PCR; TCRdb keeps only in-frame clonotypes and omits some of them. Altogether tens of thousands of clones are present, about 83% being singletons, with the ten largest covering roughly 3%. The sequenced material came from PBMCs from blood kept in culture. V is TRBV7-8 and J is TRBJ2-7, with 7 bases identical to TRBD1. The clonotype comes from a human donor with multiple sclerosis. The CDR3 reads CASSPGTAASEQYF. DNA of the CDR3: TGTGCCAGCAGTCCCGGGACAGCGGCCAGCGAGCAGTACTTC.